Sequencing of this T cell receptor beta chain was carried out in a study of blood T cell repertoires in COVID-19. Study in general: Both acute and convalescent COVID-19 samples were obtained from the United States, Italy and Spain. T cells, B-cell-depleted T cells, or PBMCs provided the cDNA or gDNA that served as material.

This CDR3 is built from 14 residues. V was clipped by 1 base and J by 0 bases, with 7 bases between them. Germline assignment: CDR1 SGHRS and CDR2 YFSETQ. Assay used: immunoSEQ multiplex PCR; TCRdb lists only in-frame clones, some missing. The sample contains roughly 70,000 clones, approximately 83% of which appear only once. Sequenced sample: peripheral blood. The V gene is TRBV5-1, the J gene TRBJ1-1; D is undetermined. The clonotype originates from a human donor in a cohort sampled during active COVID-19. The CDR3, as DNA: TGCGCCAGCAGCTTGAGACTACTGAACACTGAAGCTTTCTTT. This translates into CASSLRLLNTEAFF.